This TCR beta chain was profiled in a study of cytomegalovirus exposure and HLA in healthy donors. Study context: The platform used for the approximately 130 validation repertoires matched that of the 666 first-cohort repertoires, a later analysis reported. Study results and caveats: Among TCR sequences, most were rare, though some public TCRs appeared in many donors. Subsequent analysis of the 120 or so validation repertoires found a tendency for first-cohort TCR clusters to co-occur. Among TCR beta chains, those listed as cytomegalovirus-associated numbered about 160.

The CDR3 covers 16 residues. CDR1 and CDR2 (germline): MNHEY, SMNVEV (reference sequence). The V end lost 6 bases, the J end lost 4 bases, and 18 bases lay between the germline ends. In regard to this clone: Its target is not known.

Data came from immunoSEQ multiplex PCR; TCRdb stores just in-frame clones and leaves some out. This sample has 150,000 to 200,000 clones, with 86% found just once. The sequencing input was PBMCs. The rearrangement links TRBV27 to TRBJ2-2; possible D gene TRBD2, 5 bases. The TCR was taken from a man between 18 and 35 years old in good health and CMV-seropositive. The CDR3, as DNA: TGTGCCAGCAGCCTGGGTTTTGGAGGCACCACCGGGGAGCTGTTTTTT. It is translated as CASSLGFGGTTGELFF.